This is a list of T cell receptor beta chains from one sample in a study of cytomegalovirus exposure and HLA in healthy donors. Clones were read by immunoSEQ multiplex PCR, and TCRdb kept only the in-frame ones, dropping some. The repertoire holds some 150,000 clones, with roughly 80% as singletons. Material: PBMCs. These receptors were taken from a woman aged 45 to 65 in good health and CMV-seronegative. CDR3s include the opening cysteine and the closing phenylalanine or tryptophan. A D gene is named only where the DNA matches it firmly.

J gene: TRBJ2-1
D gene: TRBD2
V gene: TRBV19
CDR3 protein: CASSILAGVNEQFF
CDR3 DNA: TGTGCCAGTAGTATACTAGCGGGAGTTAATGAGCAGTTCTTC

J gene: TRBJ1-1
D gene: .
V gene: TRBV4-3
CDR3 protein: CASSQDRGNSGTEAFF
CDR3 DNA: TGCGCCAGCAGCCAAGATCGAGGAAACTCGGGCACTGAAGCTTTCTTT

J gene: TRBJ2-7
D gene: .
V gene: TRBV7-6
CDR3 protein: CASSLLLGKYF
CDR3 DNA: TGTGCCAGCAGCTTATTACTCGGTAAGTACTTC

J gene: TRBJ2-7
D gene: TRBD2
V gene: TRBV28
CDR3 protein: CASSTRLAVYEQYF
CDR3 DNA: TGTGCCAGCAGTACCCGACTAGCGGTCTACGAGCAGTACTTC

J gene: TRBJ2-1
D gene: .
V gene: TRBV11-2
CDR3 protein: CASSLERGSYNEQFF
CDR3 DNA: TGTGCCAGCAGCTTAGAACGGGGGAGCTACAATGAGCAGTTCTTC

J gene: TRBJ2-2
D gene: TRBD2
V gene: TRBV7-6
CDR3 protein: CASSLAAGGWVNTGELFF
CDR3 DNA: TGTGCCAGCAGCTTAGCGGCGGGGGGATGGGTAAACACCGGGGAGCTGTTTTTT

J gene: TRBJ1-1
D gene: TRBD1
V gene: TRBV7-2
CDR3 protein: CASSLGQGTEAFF
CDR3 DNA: TGTGCCAGCAGCTTGGGACAGGGCACTGAAGCTTTCTTT

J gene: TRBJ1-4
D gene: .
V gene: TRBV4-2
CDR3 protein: CASSRSTGVNEKLFF
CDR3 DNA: TGTGCCAGCAGCCGCAGTACAGGAGTAAATGAAAAACTGTTTTTT

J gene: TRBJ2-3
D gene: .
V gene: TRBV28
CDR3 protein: CASRVQGGTDTQYF
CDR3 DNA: TGTGCCAGCAGGGTACAGGGGGGGACAGATACGCAGTATTTT

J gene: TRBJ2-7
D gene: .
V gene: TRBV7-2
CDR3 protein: CASSLEGGYYEQYF
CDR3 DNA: TGTGCCAGCAGCTTAGAAGGCGGATACTACGAGCAGTACTTC

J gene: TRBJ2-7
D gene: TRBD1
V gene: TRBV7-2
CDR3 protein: CASSPQTGGLGEQYF
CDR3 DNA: TGTGCCAGCAGCCCGCAGACAGGGGGCTTAGGAGAGCAGTACTTC

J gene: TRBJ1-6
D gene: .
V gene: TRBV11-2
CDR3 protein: CASSLDTSSYNSPLHF
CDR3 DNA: TGTGCCAGCAGCTTAGATACGAGCTCCTATAATTCACCCCTCCACTTT

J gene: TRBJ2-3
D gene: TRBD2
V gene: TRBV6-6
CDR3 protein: CASSHPKLAGTDTQYF
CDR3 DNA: TGTGCCAGCAGTCACCCCAAACTAGCGGGCACAGATACGCAGTATTTT

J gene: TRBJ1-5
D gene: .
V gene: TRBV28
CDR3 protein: CASSSPSQGNQPQHF
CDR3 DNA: TGTGCCAGCAGTTCCCCCAGCCAGGGCAATCAGCCCCAGCATTTT